This T cell receptor beta chain emerged from a study of blood T cell repertoires in COVID-19. Background on the study: The origin of the acute and convalescent COVID-19 samples was the United States, Italy and Spain.

CDR1 and CDR2 (germline): MNHEY, SMNVEV (reference sequence). Trimming pared 2 bases from V and 1 base from J, leaving 15 bases between. CDR3 length equals 17 residues. Method: immunoSEQ multiplex PCR; TCRdb's copy keeps in-frame clones and lacks some. This sample yields about 140,000 clones, of which 75% to 80% are seen a single time; over 2.5% belongs to the top ten. This study enrolled people aged roughly 18 to 89 from under 25 US geographic areas. This chain uses TRBV27 with TRBJ1-5; maybe TRBD1 (5 bases). The sample consisted of PBMCs or T cells enriched from blood (not recorded which). This clonotype originated in a woman between 45 and 60 years old who had recovered from COVID-19. This chain's CDR3 is CASSLNFAGKSNQPQHF. The CDR3 coding sequence is TGTGCCAGCAGTTTAAATTTCGCAGGGAAGAGCAATCAGCCCCAGCATTTT.